This T cell receptor beta chain was identified during a study of cytomegalovirus exposure and HLA in healthy donors. Between the trimmed V and J ends, which lost 4 bases and 6 bases, there was a span of 12 bases. The germline CDR1 and CDR2 sequences are SNHLY and FYNNEI. The CDR3 sequence is 13 residues long. This clone came up once. Its target is not known. Study-wide points: Available immune exposure information was restricted to CMV serostatus only.

Primers for the PCR totalled 60 Vbeta and 13 Jbeta. The repertoire was sequenced with immunoSEQ multiplex PCR; TCRdb's copy has only in-frame clones and lacks some. Of over 200,000 clones detected, approximately 78% appear once; the ten largest clones hold 3.8%. This chain links TRBV2 with TRBJ1-2, with D hard to call. The sequence derives from a male donor in good health and CMV-seronegative. Sequenced sample: PBMCs. Written as DNA, the CDR3 is TGTGCCAGCAGTGTACGGGGTCCCGATGGCTACACCTTC. Translated, it gives CASSVRGPDGYTF.